This T cell receptor beta chain is from a study of cytomegalovirus exposure and HLA in healthy donors. Study results and caveats: TCR beta chains numbering some 160 were designated cytomegalovirus-associated.

About this clone itself: Its matching antigen is unknown.

Germline values: CDR1 SGHAT, CDR2 FQNNGV. V was pared by 2 bases and J by 5 bases, with 10 bases between. There are 15 residues in the CDR3. PCR employed 60 Vbeta and 13 Jbeta primers. Profiling relied on immunoSEQ multiplex PCR, and the TCRdb table lists in-frame clones only, not all of them. Here the sample spans under 200,000 clones, around 80% being singletons. What was sequenced was PBMCs. The sequence was collected from a male donor in good health and CMV-seronegative. The J gene is TRBJ1-6, the V gene TRBV11-2; D possibly corresponds to TRBD1 (5 bases). The CDR3 region has the DNA TGTGCCAGCAGCTTAAGACAGTCTAATAATTCACCCCTCCACTTT. Translating it yields CASSLRQSNNSPLHF.